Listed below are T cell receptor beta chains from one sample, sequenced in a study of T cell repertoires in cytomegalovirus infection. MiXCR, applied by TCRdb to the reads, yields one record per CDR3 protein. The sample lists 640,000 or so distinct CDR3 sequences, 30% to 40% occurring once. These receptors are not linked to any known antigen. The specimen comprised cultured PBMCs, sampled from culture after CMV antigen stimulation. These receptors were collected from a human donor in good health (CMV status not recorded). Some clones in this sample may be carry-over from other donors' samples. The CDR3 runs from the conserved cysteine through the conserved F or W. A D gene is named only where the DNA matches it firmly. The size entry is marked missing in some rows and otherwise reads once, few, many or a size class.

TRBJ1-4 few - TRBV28 TGTGCCAGCAGTTTAAGGTTGACAGTACCTAATGAAAAACTGTTTTTT CASSLRLTVPNEKLFF
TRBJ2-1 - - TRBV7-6 TGTGCCAGCAGCTTAGTATCGGCCCTGGGGAATGAGCAGTTCTTC CASSLVSALGNEQFF
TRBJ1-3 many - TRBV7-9 TGTGCCAGCAGCTTAGGCGTTGCCTCTGGAAACACCATATATTTT CASSLGVASGNTIYF
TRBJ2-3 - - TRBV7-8 TGTGCCAGCAGCTTAGAACCCGTGATAACTTTATTTTATACGCAGTATTTT CASSLEPVITLFYTQYF
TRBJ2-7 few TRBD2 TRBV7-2 TGTGCCAGCAGCTTTTCTAGCGGGGCTTCCTACGAGCAGTACTTC CASSFSSGASYEQYF
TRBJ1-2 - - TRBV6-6 TGTGCCGGGTGGGAAGGAAACTATGGCTACACCTTC CAGWEGNYGYTF
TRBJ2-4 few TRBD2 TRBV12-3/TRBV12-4 TGTGCCAGCAGTCCCGGGACTAGCGGACAAAACATTCAGTACTTC CASSPGTSGQNIQYF
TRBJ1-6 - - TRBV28 TGTGCCAGCAGTTATGGGGGGGGGGCGGGTTCACCCCTCCACTTT CASSYGGGAGSPLHF
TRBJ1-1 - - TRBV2 TGTGCCAGCAGGGGAGCTGAAGCTTTCTTT CASRGAEAFF
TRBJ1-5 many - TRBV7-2 TGTGCCAGCAGCCCGACGCGGGAAGAGCCCCAGCATTTT CASSPTREEPQHF
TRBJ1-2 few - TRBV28 TGTGCCAGCAGTTTAGGGGCGTCGGTAGGCGGCTACACCTTC CASSLGASVGGYTF
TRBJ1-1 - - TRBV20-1 TGCAGTGCTAGACGTCCCCTGGCCGGCACTGAAGCTTTCTTT CSARRPLAGTEAFF
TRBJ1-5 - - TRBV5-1 TGCGCCAGCAGCTTGGACCCAGGGAAGGGCAATCAGCCCCAGCATTTT CASSLDPGKGNQPQHF
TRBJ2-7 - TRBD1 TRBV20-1 TGCAGTGCTAGTGACAGGGTGGGCGAGCAGTACTTC CSASDRVGEQYF
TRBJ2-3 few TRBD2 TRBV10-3 TGTGCCATCAGGGGGACTAGCGGGAGCCCAGATACGCAGTATTTT CAIRGTSGSPDTQYF
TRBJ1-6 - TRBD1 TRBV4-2 TGTGCCAGCAGCGACACAGGGGGCCCTAATTCACCCCTCCACTTT CASSDTGGPNSPLHF
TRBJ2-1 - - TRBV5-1 TGCGCCAGCAGCTTGAGGAGTGGCAACAATGAGCAGTTCTTC CASSLRSGNNEQFF
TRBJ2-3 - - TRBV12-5 TGTGCTAGCGGGGAAAGCGGCACAGATACGCAGTATTTT CASGESGTDTQYF
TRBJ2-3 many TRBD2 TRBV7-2 TGTGCCAGCCAACTCCGGGGGGGGATCGATACGCAGTATTTT CASQLRGGIDTQYF
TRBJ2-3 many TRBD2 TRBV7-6 TGTGCCAGCAGCTTATTTAGGGCTAGCGGGGATCCATCAGATACGCAGTATTTT CASSLFRASGDPSDTQYF
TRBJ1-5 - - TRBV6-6 TGTGCCACCTCATGGTCAGGGGATCAGCCCCAGCATTTT CATSWSGDQPQHF
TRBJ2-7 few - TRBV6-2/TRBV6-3 TGTGCCAGCAGTTACCGGGGGTCCTACGAGCAGTACTTC CASSYRGSYEQYF
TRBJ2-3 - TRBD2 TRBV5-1 TGCGCCAGCAGCTTGCCCCCCATGACCTTAGCGGGACGCGGAGATACGCAGTATTTT CASSLPPMTLAGRGDTQYF
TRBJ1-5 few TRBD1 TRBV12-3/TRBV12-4 TGTGCCAGCAGTTTGGGACAGTTCAATCAGCCCCAGCATTTT CASSLGQFNQPQHF
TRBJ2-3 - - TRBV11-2 TGTGCCAGCAGCTACAATTTCGGAGAAGATACGCAGTATTTT CASSYNFGEDTQYF
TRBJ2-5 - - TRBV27 TGTGCCAGCATTGGCCGAATAGGAAAGACCCAGTACTTC CASIGRIGKTQYF
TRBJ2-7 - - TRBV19 TGTGCCAGTAGTAAGGACTATCTCTACGAGCAGTACTTC CASSKDYLYEQYF
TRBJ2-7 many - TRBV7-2 TGTGCCAGCCGGGGGCGGGAGTCCTACGAGCAGTACTTC CASRGRESYEQYF
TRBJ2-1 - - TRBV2 TGTGCCAGCACCGAGACCCTAGCTGAGGGGTACAATGAGCAGTTCTTC CASTETLAEGYNEQFF
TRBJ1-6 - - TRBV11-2 TGTGCCAGCAGCGCAATTGGGACATATAATTCACCCCTCCACTTT CASSAIGTYNSPLHF
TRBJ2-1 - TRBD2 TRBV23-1 TGCGCCAGCAGTCAATCGGGGACTAGTGCTGGGGGCGATGGCAATGAGCAGTTCTTC CASSQSGTSAGGDGNEQFF
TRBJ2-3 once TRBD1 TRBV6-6 TGTGCCAGCAGAACGACAGGGGGCGATTATACGCAGTATTTT CASRTTGGDYTQYF
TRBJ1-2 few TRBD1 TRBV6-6 TGTGCCAGCAGTCAGGGACAGCTTGGGCCCTATGGCTACACCTTC CASSQGQLGPYGYTF
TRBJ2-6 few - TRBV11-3 TGTGCCAGCAGCCATTCGGCAGGGCGCTCTGGGGCCAACGTCCTGACTTTC CASSHSAGRSGANVLTF
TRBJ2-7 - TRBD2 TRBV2 TGTGCCAGCAGTGAAGCGGGTCTAGCGGGATACGAGCAGTACTTC CASSEAGLAGYEQYF
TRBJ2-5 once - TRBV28 TGTGCCAGCACCTTGCCGGGGCAAGAGACCCAGTACTTC CASTLPGQETQYF
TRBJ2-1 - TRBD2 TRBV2 TGTGCCAGCATTATGGCGGGAGTGCGGAATGAGCAGTTCTTC CASIMAGVRNEQFF
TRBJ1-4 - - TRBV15 TGTGCCACCAGCAGATCTACTAGGAATGAAAAACTGTTTTTT CATSRSTRNEKLFF
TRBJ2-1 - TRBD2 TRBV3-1 TGTGCCAGCAGCCAAGTCGAGCCACTAGCGGGGTCTGAGCAGTTCTTC CASSQVEPLAGSEQFF
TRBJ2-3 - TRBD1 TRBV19 TGTGCCAGTTCTGAACCGGGACAGGGGTCAGATACGCAGTATTTT CASSEPGQGSDTQYF
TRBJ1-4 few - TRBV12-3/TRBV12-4 TGTGCCAGCAGTTTAACCCGACAGCCTAATGAAAAACTGTTTTTT CASSLTRQPNEKLFF
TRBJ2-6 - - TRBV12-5 TGTGCTAGTCCCCCGAACTCTGGGGCCAACGTCCTGACTTTC CASPPNSGANVLTF
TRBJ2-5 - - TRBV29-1 TGCAGCGTGGTCGTCGGAGCGACCCAGTACTTC CSVVVGATQYF
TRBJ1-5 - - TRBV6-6 TGTGCCAGCACTACGACAGGTGGTGGCAATCAGCCCCAGCATTTT CASTTTGGGNQPQHF
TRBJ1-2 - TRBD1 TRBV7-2 TGTGCCAGCAGCGCAGACGTAGCAGGGGGCCCTCGGGGCTACACCTTC CASSADVAGGPRGYTF
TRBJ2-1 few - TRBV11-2 TGTGCCAGCAGCCGGGATCCCGCCGGGGAGGAGCAGTTCTTC CASSRDPAGEEQFF
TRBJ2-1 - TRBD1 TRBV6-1 TGTGCCAGCAGTGGGGGGACAGGGGGGATCGGGCAGTTCTTC CASSGGTGGIGQFF
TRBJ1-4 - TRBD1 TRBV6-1 TGTGCCAGCAAGGGATGGGACAGGGGGCCGGATGAAAAACTGTTTTTT CASKGWDRGPDEKLFF
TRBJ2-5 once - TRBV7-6 TGTGCCAGCAGCTTCCGACGGGGGACAGCACAAGAGACCCAGTACTTC CASSFRRGTAQETQYF
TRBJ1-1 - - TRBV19 TGTGCCAGTAGTATTTCCCCGGACCTGTTAGCTTTCTTT CASSISPDLLAFF
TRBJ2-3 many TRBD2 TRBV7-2 TGTGCCAGCAGGTCTAGCGGGGGGGCGGGGAATACGCAGTATTTT CASRSSGGAGNTQYF